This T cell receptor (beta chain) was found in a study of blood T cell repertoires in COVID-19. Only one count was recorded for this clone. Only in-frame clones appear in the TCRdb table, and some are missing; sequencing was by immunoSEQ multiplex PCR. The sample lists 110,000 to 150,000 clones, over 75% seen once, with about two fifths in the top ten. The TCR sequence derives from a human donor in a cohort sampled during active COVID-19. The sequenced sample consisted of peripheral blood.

The chain's CDR3 is CASSLGPGIGELFF. The CDR3 bases are TGTGCCAGCAGCTTAGGTCCGGGGATCGGGGAGCTGTTTTTT. This chain connects TRBV11-3 to TRBJ2-2, with D possibly matching TRBD2 (5 bases). With 1 base removed from V and 7 bases from J, the gap between germline ends came to 10 bases. CDR1 is SGHNT and CDR2 is YENEEA in the germline V gene. The CDR3 length is 14 residues.